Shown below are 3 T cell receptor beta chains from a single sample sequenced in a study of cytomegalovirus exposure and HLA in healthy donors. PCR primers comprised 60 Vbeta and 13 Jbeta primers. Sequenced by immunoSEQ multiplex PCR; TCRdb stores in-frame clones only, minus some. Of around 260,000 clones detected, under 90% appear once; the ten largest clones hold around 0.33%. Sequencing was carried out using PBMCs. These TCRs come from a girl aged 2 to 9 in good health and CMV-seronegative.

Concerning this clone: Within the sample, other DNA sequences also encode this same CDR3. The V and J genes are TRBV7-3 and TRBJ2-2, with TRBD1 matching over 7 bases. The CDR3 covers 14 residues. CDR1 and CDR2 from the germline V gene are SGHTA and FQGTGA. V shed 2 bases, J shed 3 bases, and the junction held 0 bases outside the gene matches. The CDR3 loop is CASSLDRDTGELFF. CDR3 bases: TGTGCCAGCAGCTTAGACAGGGACACCGGGGAGCTGTTTTTT.

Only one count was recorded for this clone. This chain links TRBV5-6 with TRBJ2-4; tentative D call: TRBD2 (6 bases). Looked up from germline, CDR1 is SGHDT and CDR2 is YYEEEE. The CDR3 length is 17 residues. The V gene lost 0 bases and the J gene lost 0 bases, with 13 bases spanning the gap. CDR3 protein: CASSLGGVFLAKNIQYF. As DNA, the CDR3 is TGTGCCAGCAGCTTGGGGGGGGTTTTTCTAGCCAAAAACATTCAGTACTTC. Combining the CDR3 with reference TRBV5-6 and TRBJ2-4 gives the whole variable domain DAGVTQSPTHLIKTRGQQVTLRCSPKSGHDTVSWYQQALGQGPQFIFQYYEEEERQRGNFPDRFSGHQFPNYSSELNVNALLLGDSALYLCASSLGGVFLAKNIQYFGAGTRLSVL.

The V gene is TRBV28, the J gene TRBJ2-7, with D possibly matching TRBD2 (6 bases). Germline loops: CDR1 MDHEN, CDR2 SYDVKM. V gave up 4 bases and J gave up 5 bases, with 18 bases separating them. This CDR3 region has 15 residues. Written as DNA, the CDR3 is TGTGCCAGCAGTTCCCTGAGGCGGGAAGGGCACGAGCAGTACTTC. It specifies CASSSLRREGHEQYF.